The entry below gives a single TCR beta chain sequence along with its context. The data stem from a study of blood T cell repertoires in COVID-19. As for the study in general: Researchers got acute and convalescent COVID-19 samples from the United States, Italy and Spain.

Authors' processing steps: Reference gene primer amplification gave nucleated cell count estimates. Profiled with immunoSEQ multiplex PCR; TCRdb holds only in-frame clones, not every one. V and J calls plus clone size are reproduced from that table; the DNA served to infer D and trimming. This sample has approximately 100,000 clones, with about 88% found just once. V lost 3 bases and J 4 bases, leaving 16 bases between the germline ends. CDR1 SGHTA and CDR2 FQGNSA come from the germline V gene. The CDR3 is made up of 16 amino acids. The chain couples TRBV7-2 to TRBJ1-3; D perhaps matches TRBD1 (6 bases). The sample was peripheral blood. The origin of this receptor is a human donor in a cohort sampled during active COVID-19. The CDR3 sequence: CASSFGQGSSGNTIYF. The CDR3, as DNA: TGTGCCAGCAGCTTTGGGCAGGGGAGCTCCGGAAACACCATATATTTT.